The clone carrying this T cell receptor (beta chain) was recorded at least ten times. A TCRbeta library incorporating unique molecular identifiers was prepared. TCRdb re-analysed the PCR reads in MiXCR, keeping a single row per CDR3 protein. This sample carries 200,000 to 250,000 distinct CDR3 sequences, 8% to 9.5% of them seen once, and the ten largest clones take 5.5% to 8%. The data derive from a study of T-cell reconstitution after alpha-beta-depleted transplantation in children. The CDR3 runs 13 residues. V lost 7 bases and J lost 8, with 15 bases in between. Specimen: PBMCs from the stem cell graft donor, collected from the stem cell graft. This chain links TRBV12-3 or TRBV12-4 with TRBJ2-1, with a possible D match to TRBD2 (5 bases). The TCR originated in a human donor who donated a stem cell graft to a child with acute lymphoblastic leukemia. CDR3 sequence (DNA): TGTGCCAGCACCCTGTCGGGGTCGGATGAGCAGTTCTTC. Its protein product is CASTLSGSDEQFF.